A selection of T cell receptor beta chains follows, all from one sample in a study of cytomegalovirus exposure and HLA in healthy donors. Sequenced by immunoSEQ multiplex PCR; TCRdb stores in-frame clones only, minus some. The sample comprises some 110,000 clones, around 66% of which are singletons, and less than 9% rests with the top ten. The specimen sequenced was PBMCs. These receptor sequences come from a woman between 40 and 50 years old in good health and CMV-seropositive. Both conserved end residues are part of each CDR3. Each record gives: J gene, clone size, D gene, V gene, CDR3 DNA, CDR3 protein. A D gene is named only where the DNA matches it firmly. Part of the rows lack a size; the others show once, few, many or a class for expanded clones.

j_call: TRBJ2-1; clone_size: .; d_call: .; v_call: TRBV4-1; cdr3_nt: TGCGCCAGCAGCCAAGAGTTTGCCTTTTCGCTAGAGGAGCAGTTCTTC; cdr3_aa: CASSQEFAFSLEEQFF
j_call: TRBJ2-3; clone_size: once; d_call: TRBD2; v_call: TRBV14; cdr3_nt: TGTGCCAGCAGCCAAGCTGGACTAGCGGGCTCTAGCACAGATACGCAGTATTTT; cdr3_aa: CASSQAGLAGSSTDTQYF
j_call: TRBJ1-5; clone_size: few; d_call: .; v_call: TRBV2; cdr3_nt: TGTGCCAGCAGTATCACCGAAACGGGCAGGGCCCAGCATTTT; cdr3_aa: CASSITETGRAQHF
j_call: TRBJ1-2; clone_size: .; d_call: TRBD1; v_call: TRBV29-1; cdr3_nt: TGCAGCGTAGACAGGGTCCGGGACTATGGCTACACCTTC; cdr3_aa: CSVDRVRDYGYTF
j_call: TRBJ2-2; clone_size: .; d_call: .; v_call: TRBV6-5; cdr3_nt: TGTGCCAGCAGTTACTCGGCAGGGAGGACCGGGGAGCTGTTTTTT; cdr3_aa: CASSYSAGRTGELFF
j_call: TRBJ1-6; clone_size: .; d_call: TRBD1; v_call: TRBV27; cdr3_nt: TGTGCCAGCAGGGAGGGGGCGCATAATTCACCCCTCCACTTT; cdr3_aa: CASREGAHNSPLHF
j_call: TRBJ2-2; clone_size: .; d_call: .; v_call: TRBV9; cdr3_nt: TGTGCCAGCAGCCGTGACGAGCTAGTCTCGGAGCTGTTTTTT; cdr3_aa: CASSRDELVSELFF
j_call: TRBJ2-7; clone_size: .; d_call: TRBD2; v_call: TRBV2; cdr3_nt: TGTGCCAGCTCAGCCACTTTAGCGGGAGAGCCTAGGATGCAGTACTTC; cdr3_aa: CASSATLAGEPRMQYF
j_call: TRBJ2-2; clone_size: .; d_call: .; v_call: TRBV2; cdr3_nt: TGTGCCAGCAGCTCGGGGTGGGCCGGGGAGCTGTTTTTT; cdr3_aa: CASSSGWAGELFF
j_call: TRBJ2-1; clone_size: .; d_call: TRBD2; v_call: TRBV6-4; cdr3_nt: TGTGCCAGCAGTGACTGGCCAGCGGGGGGCGGAGATGAGCAGTTCTTC; cdr3_aa: CASSDWPAGGGDEQFF
j_call: TRBJ1-5; clone_size: .; d_call: TRBD1; v_call: TRBV6-5; cdr3_nt: TGTGCCAGCAGACCCACAGGGGGCTTTCAGCCCCAGCATTTT; cdr3_aa: CASRPTGGFQPQHF
j_call: TRBJ2-3; clone_size: .; d_call: TRBD2; v_call: TRBV9; cdr3_nt: TGTGCCAGCAGCGTAGAGCTAGCGGGACTAACAGATACGCAGTATTTT; cdr3_aa: CASSVELAGLTDTQYF
j_call: TRBJ2-5; clone_size: .; d_call: TRBD2; v_call: TRBV2; cdr3_nt: TGTGCCAGCAGTGATTTTGGGACTACGGTCTTTGAGACCCAGTACTTC; cdr3_aa: CASSDFGTTVFETQYF
j_call: TRBJ2-1; clone_size: .; d_call: TRBD2; v_call: TRBV9; cdr3_nt: TGTGCCAGCAGCGTAGGGGTAAGGGGGACTAGCGGTTACAATGAGCAGTTCTTC; cdr3_aa: CASSVGVRGTSGYNEQFF
j_call: TRBJ2-7; clone_size: .; d_call: TRBD2; v_call: TRBV27; cdr3_nt: TGTGCCAGCAGTTCCAGGGGGCGCTTAGCGGGAGGTAGCGAGCAGTACTTC; cdr3_aa: CASSSRGRLAGGSEQYF
j_call: TRBJ2-1; clone_size: .; d_call: TRBD2; v_call: TRBV30; cdr3_nt: TGTGCCTGGAGTCCCCTAGCGGGGGTGGATGAGCAGTTCTTC; cdr3_aa: CAWSPLAGVDEQFF
j_call: TRBJ1-4; clone_size: .; d_call: .; v_call: TRBV5-1; cdr3_nt: TGCGCCAGCAGCTTCTCCGGGAAAAAGAATGAAAAACTGTTTTTT; cdr3_aa: CASSFSGKKNEKLFF
j_call: TRBJ2-1; clone_size: few; d_call: TRBD2; v_call: TRBV9; cdr3_nt: TGTGCCAGCAGCGTTCAAGCGGGGGGAGTCGGCAATGAGCAGTTCTTC; cdr3_aa: CASSVQAGGVGNEQFF
j_call: TRBJ2-7; clone_size: .; d_call: TRBD1; v_call: TRBV5-1; cdr3_nt: TGCGCCAGCAGCTTGGAAGGGACAGTCCCTGGGGAGCAGTACTTC; cdr3_aa: CASSLEGTVPGEQYF
j_call: TRBJ1-6; clone_size: .; d_call: .; v_call: TRBV30; cdr3_nt: TGTGCCTGGACGAGGGAGGACTATAATTCACCCCTCCACTTT; cdr3_aa: CAWTREDYNSPLHF
j_call: TRBJ2-7; clone_size: once; d_call: TRBD1; v_call: TRBV28; cdr3_nt: TGTGCCAGCAGTCCTGCTTCCCGACAGGGTAACTACGAGCAGTACTTC; cdr3_aa: CASSPASRQGNYEQYF
j_call: TRBJ1-4; clone_size: many; d_call: TRBD1; v_call: TRBV7-9; cdr3_nt: TGTGCCAGCAGCGCACCGGGAGGGGGCAGACTGTTTTTT; cdr3_aa: CASSAPGGGRLFF
j_call: TRBJ2-1; clone_size: once; d_call: .; v_call: TRBV21-1; cdr3_nt: TGTGCCAGCAGCAAAGAGGGGCAACTCGACAATGAGCAGTTCTTC; cdr3_aa: CASSKEGQLDNEQFF
j_call: TRBJ1-1; clone_size: .; d_call: .; v_call: TRBV30; cdr3_nt: TGTGCCTGGAGTTCTCAGGGGCGCATATTCACTGAAGCTTTCTTT; cdr3_aa: CAWSSQGRIFTEAFF
j_call: TRBJ2-7; clone_size: .; d_call: TRBD2; v_call: TRBV7-6; cdr3_nt: TGTGCCAGCAGCTTAGGTCAGGGGTCGGCGGGAGGGATCTACGAGCAGTACTTC; cdr3_aa: CASSLGQGSAGGIYEQYF
j_call: TRBJ2-5; clone_size: .; d_call: TRBD2; v_call: TRBV7-6; cdr3_nt: TGTGCCAGCAGCTGGACTAGCGGGGGGACGGCCCAGTACTTC; cdr3_aa: CASSWTSGGTAQYF
j_call: TRBJ2-1; clone_size: .; d_call: .; v_call: TRBV19; cdr3_nt: TGTGCGTCTGGGGGGACTTCTTACAATGAGCAGTTCTTC; cdr3_aa: CASGGTSYNEQFF
j_call: TRBJ1-2; clone_size: few; d_call: TRBD1; v_call: TRBV30; cdr3_nt: TGTGCCTGGAGTACAGGGGGCGAAAACTATGGCTACACCTTC; cdr3_aa: CAWSTGGENYGYTF
j_call: TRBJ2-1; clone_size: .; d_call: TRBD1; v_call: TRBV6-6; cdr3_nt: TGTGCCAGCAGTTGGACAGGGCCCAATGAGCAGTTCTTC; cdr3_aa: CASSWTGPNEQFF
j_call: TRBJ2-7; clone_size: .; d_call: .; v_call: TRBV7-9; cdr3_nt: TGTGCCAGCAGCGAACGGACAGTCTACGAGCAGTACTTC; cdr3_aa: CASSERTVYEQYF
j_call: TRBJ1-5; clone_size: .; d_call: TRBD1; v_call: TRBV6-5; cdr3_nt: TGTGCCAGCAGGACAGGGATAAATCAGCCCCAGCATTTT; cdr3_aa: CASRTGINQPQHF
j_call: TRBJ1-6; clone_size: .; d_call: .; v_call: TRBV19; cdr3_nt: TGTGCCAGTAGTATCAAGGCTTCAGGTTATAATTCACCCCTCCACTTT; cdr3_aa: CASSIKASGYNSPLHF
j_call: TRBJ2-1; clone_size: .; d_call: TRBD2; v_call: TRBV9; cdr3_nt: TGTGCCAGCAGCGTCGGCCCTGCGGGGGGGTACAATGAGCAGTTCTTC; cdr3_aa: CASSVGPAGGYNEQFF
j_call: TRBJ2-5; clone_size: .; d_call: .; v_call: TRBV20-1; cdr3_nt: TGCAGTGCTAGTGTGGGAGGAAAATCGTACTTC; cdr3_aa: CSASVGGKSYF
j_call: TRBJ1-5; clone_size: .; d_call: .; v_call: TRBV28; cdr3_nt: TGTGCCAGCAGTTTGCCGGACAGTCCTTTTCAGCCCCAGCATTTT; cdr3_aa: CASSLPDSPFQPQHF